This TCR beta chain comes out of a study of low-dose radiotherapy and immunotherapy resistance in tumors. As concerns this clonotype: The junction shows a germline mismatch at one end, possibly a read error.

Gene-specific TRAV and TRBV primers were used for first-strand cDNA, covering alpha and beta chains. Using a constant-region primer together with a V-primer adapter, TCRs were subjected to around 20 PCR cycles of amplification. MiXCR, run by TCRdb on the reads, gives a single entry per CDR3 protein. The sample contains approximately 90,000 distinct CDR3 sequences, 15% to 20% of which appear only once. Documented time point: before trial treatment. In germline, CDR1 is SGHVS, CDR2 FQNEAQ. The CDR3 has 14 residues. The V and J genes are TRBV7-8 and TRBJ2-5, with 8 bases fitting TRBD2. This specimen was PBMCs, taken before treatment. This receptor was identified in a male donor with prostate cancer. The CDR3 nucleotides are TGTGCCAGCAGCCTGCTCGCGGCGACGGGGGGGCCTTCCTTC. It yields the protein CASSLLAATGGPSF.